Included here is one T cell receptor beta chain sequence, with context. Germline V gene sequence: CDR1 SNHLY, CDR2 FYNNEI. The CDR3 sequence is 13 residues long. V was pared by 3 bases and J by 3 bases, with 8 bases between. This entry belongs to a study of blood T cell repertoires in COVID-19. Study context: T cells, B-cell-depleted T cells, or PBMCs supplied cDNA or gDNA.

How the authors handled the data: Cell counts per sample came from amplifying reference gene primers. The table came from immunoSEQ multiplex PCR; TCRdb's copy has only in-frame clones and leaves some out. V and J calls and clone size follow that table, whereas D and trimming were derived from the DNA. The repertoire holds about 75,000 clones, 79% seen once, with 5.4% in the top ten. The chain has TRBV2 and TRBJ2-5; the D gene is possibly TRBD1 (5 bases). The TCR was taken from a woman of 80 years or more with active or convalescent COVID-19. The sample consisted of peripheral blood. The CDR3 region has the DNA TGTGCCAGCAGTGATCAGGGTAAAGAGACCCAGTACTTC. This translates into CASSDQGKETQYF. Variable domain in full (rest from reference TRBV2 and TRBJ2-5): EPEVTQTPSHQVTQMGQEVILRCVPISNHLYFYWYRQILGQKVEFLVSFYNNEISEKSEIFDDQFSVERPDGSNFTLKIRSTKLEDSAMYFCASSDQGKETQYFGPGTRLLVL.